These 19 T cell receptor beta chains share one sample of origin, sequenced in a study of T-cell memory formation after mild COVID-19 (dated by TCRdb to about 2021). The library was obtained by 5' RACE. TCRdb records Illumina NovaSeq 6000 as the sequencer. Clones were called with MiXCR by TCRdb after fastp trimmed the public reads at Q25, and only in-frame beta chains were retained. Rows merge per CDR3 protein into single entries with the most common DNA and genes. A total of around 390,000 distinct CDR3 sequences appear in this sample, approximately 15% of them only once. Roughly 21% of the sample rests with the top ten. The sequenced sample consisted of PBMCs or a T cell subset sorted from them (not recorded which). The receptors were sampled from a man aged 18 to 35 who had mild COVID-19 (a few samples of this study predate the infection). The sample titles of this study are shuffled in the database, so cell type and time point are left out; the donor was told from shared clones.

A few counts support this clonotype. The germline gene is not matched at one end of the junction; a read error may be the cause. The chain recombines TRBV12-3 or TRBV12-4 with TRBJ2-7, with TRBD2 matching over 14 bases. The CDR3 is 17 residues long. This chain's CDR3 is CASTLRGLAGAQHEQYF. Written as DNA, the CDR3 is TGTGCCAGCACTTTAAGGGGACTAGCGGGGGCCCAGCACGAGCAGTACTTC.

This clonotype came up a few times. The chain employs TRBV18 and TRBJ1-5; D gene uncertain. This CDR3 region has 12 residues. Trimming left V 2 bases short and J 3 bases short, with 2 bases between. CDR1 and CDR2 (germline): KGHSH, LQKENI. Here the CDR3 DNA reads TGTGCCAGCTCACCAGACAATCAGCCCCAGCATTTT. This encodes CASSPDNQPQHF.

This chain uses TRBV7-2 with TRBJ2-3; 12 nucleotides line up with TRBD2. Germline lookup yields CDR1 SGHTA and CDR2 FQGNSA. V lost 2 bases to trimming and J lost 1 base; unmatched junction nucleotides: 4. This CDR3 region has 17 residues. The CDR3 bases are TGTGCCAGCAGCTTATCCGCTAGCGGGGGGGGCACAGATACGCAGTATTTT. Protein: CASSLSASGGGTDTQYF.

V usage is TRBV24-1 and J usage is TRBJ2-1; a weak D match, TRBD1 (5 bases). Germline CDR1 KGHDR, CDR2 SFDVKD. V lost 0 bases and J lost 5, with 13 bases in between. This CDR3 has 16 amino acids. The CDR3 here is CATSDLGRGPHNEQFF. CDR3 coding DNA: TGTGCCACCAGTGATTTGGGTAGGGGCCCCCACAATGAGCAGTTCTTC.

This clonotype has only a few counts. V usage is TRBV5-6 and J usage is TRBJ2-7; D possibly matches TRBD1 or TRBD2 (5 bases each). Trimming cost V 5 bases and J 5 bases, with 14 bases left between them. CDR3 length equals 13 residues. CDR1 is SGHDT, CDR2 YYEEEE, per germline. In nucleotides, the CDR3 is TGTGCCAGCAGGCGACGGGACGGGCACGAGCAGTACGTC. Translation: CASRRRDGHEQYV.

The chain employs TRBV2 and TRBJ2-3; weak D call: TRBD2 (5 bases). Trimming removed 3 bases from V and 9 bases from J, with 7 bases in between. Germline CDR1 SNHLY, CDR2 FYNNEI. The CDR3 totals 11 residues. The CDR3 DNA sequence: TGTGCCAGCAGTGATGAGGGCACGCAGTATTTT. This translates into CASSDEGTQYF.

This clonotype was counted between two and nine times. V usage is TRBV11-1 and J usage is TRBJ2-1; 8 nucleotides align to TRBD1. Germline V lookup: CDR1 SGHAT, CDR2 FQDESV (reference sequence). The CDR3 length is 13 residues. After removal of 10 bases from V and 4 bases from J, the junction contained 6 bases not matched to a gene. CDR3 residues: CATRRDRYNEQFF. CDR3 bases: TGTGCCACACGAAGGGACAGGTACAATGAGCAGTTCTTC. Full variable domain (remainder filled in from reference TRBV11-1 and TRBJ2-1): EAEVAQSPRYKITEKSQAVAFWCDPISGHATLYWYRQILGQGPELLVQFQDESVVDDSQLPKDRFSAERLKGVDSTLKIQPAELGDSAMYLCATRRDRYNEQFFGPGTRLTVL.

The rearrangement links TRBV6-5 to TRBJ1-1; D gene uncertain. CDR3 length: 12 residues. Germline V gene lookup returns CDR1 MNHEY and CDR2 SVGAGI. V lost 11 bases to trimming and J lost 0 bases, with 10 bases between them. The chain's CDR3 is CASNSVNTEAFF. The CDR3 nucleotides are TGTGCCTCAAACTCTGTGAACACTGAAGCTTTCTTT.

This clonotype showed up just a few times. This chain links TRBV6-5 with TRBJ2-3; 10 bases align to TRBD2. Germline trimming cut 2 bases from V and 1 base from J; bases unmatched to any gene: 9. This CDR3 is 18 amino acids long. Germline V gives CDR1 MNHEY, CDR2 SVGAGI. The CDR3 nucleotides read TGTGCCAGCAGTTACGGTAGCGGGGGGAGATTTGGCACAGATACGCAGTATTTT. Its protein product is CASSYGSGGRFGTDTQYF.

The chain is built from TRBV28 and TRBJ2-3; 13 bases map to TRBD2. J was trimmed by 0 bases and V by 6 bases; bases with no gene match: 9. Germline CDR1 reads MDHEN; CDR2 reads SYDVKM. The CDR3 contains 18 residues. CDR3 nucleotide sequence: TGTGCCAGCAGCACCGGACTAGCGGGGGCGTCTAGCACAGATACGCAGTATTTT. Encoded protein: CASSTGLAGASSTDTQYF.

The V call is TRBV7-8, the J call TRBJ2-2, with D hard to call. Germline V gene lookup returns CDR1 SGHVS and CDR2 FQNEAQ. V lost 5 bases and J lost 7, with 14 bases in between. This CDR3 has 14 residues. The CDR3 DNA follows: TGTGCCAGCAGCACCCGGGCCCACGGCGGGGAGCTGTTTTTT. Translation: CASSTRAHGGELFF. Variable domain in full (rest from reference TRBV7-8 and TRBJ2-2): GAGVSQSPRYKVAKRGQDVALRCDPISGHVSLFWYQQALGQGPEFLTYFQNEAQLDKSGLPSDRFFAERPEGSVSTLKIQRTQQEDSAVYLCASSTRAHGGELFFGEGSRLTVL.

This clonotype was detected only a few times. CDR3 nucleotide sequence: TGTGCCAGCTCACCATTCGACATGGGGGAGCAGTACGTC. This translates into CASSPFDMGEQYV. V is TRBV18 and J is TRBJ2-7; D not resolved. From germline, CDR1 is KGHSH and CDR2 LQKENI. The CDR3 loop spans 13 amino acids. Between the trimmed V and J ends, which lost 2 bases and 7 bases, there was a span of 12 bases.

Notes on this clonotype: The CDR3 does not end in the conserved phenylalanine or tryptophan, so this is likely a read error. CDR3 protein: CASSLAIAGAQETQYY. CDR3 nucleotide sequence: TGCGCCAGCAGCTTAGCGATAGCGGGGGCGCAAGAGACCCAGTACTAC. The V call is TRBV5-1, the J call TRBJ2-5; TRBD2 aligns across 9 bases. Trimming removed 2 bases from V and 2 bases from J; junction bases left unmatched: 7. CDR1 and CDR2 from the germline V gene are SGHRS and YFSETQ. The CDR3 length is 16 residues.

This chain uses TRBV7-9 with TRBJ2-7; the D gene is possibly TRBD2 (6 bases). This CDR3 contains 14 residues. Trimming shortened V by 10 bases and J by 6 bases, and 22 bases separated the two germline ends. Germline V gene data show CDR1 as SEHNR and CDR2 as FQNEAQ (reference sequence). The CDR3 loop is CANSAPSGVGEQYF. As DNA, the CDR3 is TGTGCCAACTCGGCCCCATCGGGGGTCGGCGAGCAGTACTTC. Combining the CDR3 with reference TRBV7-9 and TRBJ2-7 gives the whole variable domain DTGVSQNPRHKITKRGQNVTFRCDPISEHNRLYWYRQTLGQGPEFLTYFQNEAQLEKSRLLSDRFSAERPKGSFSTLEIQRTEQGDSAMYLCANSAPSGVGEQYFGPGTRLTVT.

This clonotype was observed a handful of times. V gene TRBV7-2 combines with J gene TRBJ2-5; D is possibly TRBD1 or TRBD2 (6 bases each). CDR3 length: 15 amino acids. Deletions cut 5 bases from V and 5 bases from J, with 18 bases between. The V gene's germline CDR1 is SGHTA and CDR2 FQGNSA. The CDR3 DNA is TGTGCCAGCAGCAAACGGAGGGGGGAGAGGGAGACCCAGTACTTC. Its translation is CASSKRRGERETQYF.

This clonotype was recorded at least ten times. At one boundary the junction diverges from the germline segment, which might be a read error. The rearrangement uses TRBV7-7 and TRBJ2-1, with unresolved D. There are 13 residues in the CDR3. Germline lookup yields CDR1 SSHAT and CDR2 FNYEAQ (reference sequence). The CDR3 region is CASSPGHDNEQFF. CDR3 sequence (DNA): TGTGCTAGCAGCCCGGGCCATGACAATGAGCAGTTCTTC.

J is TRBJ1-2 and V is TRBV7-6; D is possibly TRBD1 (5 bases). Germline V lookup: CDR1 SGHVS, CDR2 FNYEAQ. V shed 5 bases and J shed 5 bases, with 15 bases lying between them. CDR3 length equals 14 residues. The CDR3 sequence: CASSRGGTEYGYTF. The CDR3 DNA reads as TGTGCCAGCAGCCGAGGCGGGACGGAATATGGCTACACCTTC. Supplemented by reference TRBV7-6 and TRBJ1-2, the full variable domain reads GAGVSQSPRYKVTKRGQDVALRCDPISGHVSLYWYRQALGQGPEFLTYFNYEAQQDKSGLPNDRFSAERPEGSISTLTIQRTEQRDSAMYRCASSRGGTEYGYTFGSGTRLTVV.

This clonotype appeared many times. The genes are TRBV7-2 and TRBJ2-7; tentative D call: TRBD2 (5 bases). The CDR3 consists of 14 residues. V was shortened by 4 bases and J by 5 bases, with 15 bases between the two germline ends. CDR1 and CDR2 from the germline V gene are SGHTA and FQGNSA. CDR3 DNA: TGTGCCAGCAGCTACGACCCGGGGTCCCACGAGCAGTACGTC. It encodes CASSYDPGSHEQYV.

The genes are TRBV7-9 and TRBJ2-3; 12 bases agree with TRBD2. The J segment lost 4 bases and the V segment lost 5 bases, leaving 7 bases of the junction unmatched. CDR1 is SEHNR and CDR2 is FQNEAQ in the germline V gene (reference sequence). This CDR3 contains 16 residues. The CDR3 DNA sequence: TGTGCCAGCAGCGTCGTACTAGCGGGGGGAGCAGATACGCAGTATTTT. Amino acids: CASSVVLAGGADTQYF.